These 5 T cell receptor beta chains originate from one sample sequenced in a study of PD-1 blockade in classical Hodgkin lymphoma. Sequencing was performed with immunoSEQ multiplex PCR; in TCRdb, only in-frame clones are kept and a portion is missing. The sample records fewer than 30,000 clones, 72% being singletons. As for time point: cycle 4 day 1 (C4D1), after 6 weeks of nivolumab. All the patients suffered relapse after autologous stem cell transplantation, and brentuximab vedotin exposure differed. The source material was peripheral blood mononuclear cells (PBMCs), sampled before the fourth cycle of nivolumab. These receptors all come from a human donor with classical Hodgkin lymphoma.

The chain combines TRBV6-5 with TRBJ1-2; D ambiguous. The V end lost 3 bases, the J end lost 2 bases, and 10 bases lay between the germline ends. The CDR3 is made up of 14 amino acids. Germline V CDR1 and CDR2: MNHEY, SVGAGI. The CDR3: CASSYNTENYGYTF. CDR3 DNA sequence: TGTGCCAGCAGTTATAACACAGAGAACTATGGCTACACCTTC.

The chain carries TRBV5-1 and TRBJ2-3, with 7 bases aligning to TRBD2. Germline assignment: CDR1 SGHRS and CDR2 YFSETQ. Trimming cost V 4 bases and J 4 bases; bases outside gene matches: 9. The CDR3 is 15 amino acids. The CDR3 sequence: CASSRSAGGSDTQYF. CDR3 nucleotides: TGCGCCAGCAGCCGAAGCGCCGGGGGGTCAGATACGCAGTATTTT.

The chain employs TRBV4-3 and TRBJ2-1; D possibly corresponds to TRBD2 (6 bases). Germline loops: CDR1 LGHNA, CDR2 YSLEER. This CDR3 is built from 18 residues. V lost 0 bases, J lost 5 bases, and 20 bases lay in between. CDR3 sequence reads: CASSQDSGVRAEDNEQFF. CDR3 nucleotide sequence: TGCGCCAGCAGCCAAGATTCGGGGGTCCGCGCAGAGGACAATGAGCAGTTCTTC.

This clone was picked up one time. J is TRBJ2-1 and V is TRBV6-1; D gene ambiguous. Trimming cost V 8 bases and J 4 bases, with 15 bases left between them. Germline values: CDR1 MNHNS, CDR2 SASEGT. The CDR3 runs to 14 residues. The CDR3, as DNA: TGTGCCAGCCTTCCGGTCAGCCCTTACAATGAGCAGTTCTTC. Translation: CASLPVSPYNEQFF.

This clone was observed a few times. V usage is TRBV14 and J usage is TRBJ2-7, with TRBD2 identical over 8 bases. The CDR3 runs to 14 residues. Germline CDR1 is SGHDN and CDR2 is FVKESK. The ends lost 4 bases at V and 3 bases at J; junction bases unmatched: 5. CDR3 residues: CASSRLATNYEQYF. As DNA, the CDR3 is TGTGCCAGCAGCCGACTAGCGACCAACTACGAGCAGTACTTC. Complete variable domain (other parts from reference TRBV14 and TRBJ2-7): EAGVTQFPSHSVIEKGQTVTLRCDPISGHDNLYWYRRVMGKEIKFLLHFVKESKQDESGMPNNRFLAERTGGTYSTLKVQPAELEDSGVYFCASSRLATNYEQYFGPGTRLTVT.